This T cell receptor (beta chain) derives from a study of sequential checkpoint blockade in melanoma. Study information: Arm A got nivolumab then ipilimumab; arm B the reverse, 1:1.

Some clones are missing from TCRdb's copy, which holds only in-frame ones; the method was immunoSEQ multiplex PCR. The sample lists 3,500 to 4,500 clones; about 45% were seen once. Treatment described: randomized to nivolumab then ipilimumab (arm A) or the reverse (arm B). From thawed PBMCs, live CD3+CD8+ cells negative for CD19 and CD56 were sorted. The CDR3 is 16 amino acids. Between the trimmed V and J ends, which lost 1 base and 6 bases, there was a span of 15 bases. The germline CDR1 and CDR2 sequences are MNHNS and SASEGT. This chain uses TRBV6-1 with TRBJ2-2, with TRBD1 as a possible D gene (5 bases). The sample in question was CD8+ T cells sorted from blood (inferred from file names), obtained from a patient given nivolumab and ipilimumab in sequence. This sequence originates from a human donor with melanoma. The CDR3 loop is CASSEVQGNRAGELFF. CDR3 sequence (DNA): TGTGCCAGCAGTGAAGTGCAGGGCAATAGGGCCGGGGAGCTGTTTTTT.